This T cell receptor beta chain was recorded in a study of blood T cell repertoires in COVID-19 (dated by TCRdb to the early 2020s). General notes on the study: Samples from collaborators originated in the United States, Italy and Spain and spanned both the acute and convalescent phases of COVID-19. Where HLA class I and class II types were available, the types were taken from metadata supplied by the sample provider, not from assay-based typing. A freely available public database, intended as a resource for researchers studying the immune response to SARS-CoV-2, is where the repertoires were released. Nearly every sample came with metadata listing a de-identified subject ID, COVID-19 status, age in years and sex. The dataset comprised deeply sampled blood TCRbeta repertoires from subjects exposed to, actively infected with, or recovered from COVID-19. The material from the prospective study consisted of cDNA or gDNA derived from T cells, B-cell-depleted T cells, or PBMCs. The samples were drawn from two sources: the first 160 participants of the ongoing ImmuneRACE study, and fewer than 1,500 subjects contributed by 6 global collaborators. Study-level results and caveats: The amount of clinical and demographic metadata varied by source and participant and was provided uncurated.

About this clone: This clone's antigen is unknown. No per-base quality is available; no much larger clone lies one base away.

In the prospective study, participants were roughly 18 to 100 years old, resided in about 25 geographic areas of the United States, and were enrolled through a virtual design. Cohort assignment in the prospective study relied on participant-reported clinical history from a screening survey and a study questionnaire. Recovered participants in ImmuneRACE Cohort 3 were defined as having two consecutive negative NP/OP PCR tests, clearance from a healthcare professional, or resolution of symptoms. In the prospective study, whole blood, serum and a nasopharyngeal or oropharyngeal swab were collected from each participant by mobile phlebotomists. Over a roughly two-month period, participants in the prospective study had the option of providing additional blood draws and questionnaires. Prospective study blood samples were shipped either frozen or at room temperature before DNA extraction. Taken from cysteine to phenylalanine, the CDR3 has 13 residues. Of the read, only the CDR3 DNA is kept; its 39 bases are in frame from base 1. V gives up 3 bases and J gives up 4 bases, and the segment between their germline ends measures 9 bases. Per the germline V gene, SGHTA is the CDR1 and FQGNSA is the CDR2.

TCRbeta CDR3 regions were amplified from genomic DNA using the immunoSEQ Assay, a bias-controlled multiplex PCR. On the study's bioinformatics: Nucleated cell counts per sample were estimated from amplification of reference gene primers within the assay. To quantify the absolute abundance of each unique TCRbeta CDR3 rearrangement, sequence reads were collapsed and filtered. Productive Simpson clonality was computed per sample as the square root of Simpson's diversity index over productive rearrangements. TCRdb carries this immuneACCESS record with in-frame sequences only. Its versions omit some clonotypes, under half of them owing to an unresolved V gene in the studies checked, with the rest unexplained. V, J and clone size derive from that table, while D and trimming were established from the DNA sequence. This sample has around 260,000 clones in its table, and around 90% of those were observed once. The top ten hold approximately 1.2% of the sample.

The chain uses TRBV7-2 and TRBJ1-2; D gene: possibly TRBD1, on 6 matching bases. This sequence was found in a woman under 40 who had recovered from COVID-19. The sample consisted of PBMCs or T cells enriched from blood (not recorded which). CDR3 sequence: CASSLDSLYGYTF. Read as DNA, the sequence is TGTGCCAGCAGCTTGGACAGCCTCTATGGCTACACCTTC.